This TCR beta chain was sequenced during a study of shared clonotypes between healthy human individuals. Study summary: Researchers drew samples from a couple of women and three men aged 18 to 49.

Some 30,000 T cell genomes (approximately 0.2 ug DNA) went into each sorted-subset replicate. The table came from immunoSEQ multiplex PCR; TCRdb's copy has only in-frame clones and leaves some out. Found here are about 2 million clones, 85% to 95% of them singletons; the top ten hold 0.1% to 0.15%. The investigators split CD4+ cells into a CD45RA+ naive subset and a CD45RA-negative memory subset. Trimming took 7 bases from V and 6 from J, leaving 13 bases between them. Germline V gene lookup returns CDR1 MNHEY and CDR2 SVGAGI. There are 12 residues in the CDR3. The J gene is TRBJ2-7, the V gene TRBV6-5, with TRBD1 as a possible D gene (5 bases). Material: naive CD4+ T cells sorted from blood. Subset indicated: CD45RA+ positively selected. The sequence was obtained from a man between 18 and 35 years old in good health. The CDR3 DNA sequence: TGTGCCAGCACCAGGGATGGGCTCGAGCAGTACTTC. Translating gives CASTRDGLEQYF.